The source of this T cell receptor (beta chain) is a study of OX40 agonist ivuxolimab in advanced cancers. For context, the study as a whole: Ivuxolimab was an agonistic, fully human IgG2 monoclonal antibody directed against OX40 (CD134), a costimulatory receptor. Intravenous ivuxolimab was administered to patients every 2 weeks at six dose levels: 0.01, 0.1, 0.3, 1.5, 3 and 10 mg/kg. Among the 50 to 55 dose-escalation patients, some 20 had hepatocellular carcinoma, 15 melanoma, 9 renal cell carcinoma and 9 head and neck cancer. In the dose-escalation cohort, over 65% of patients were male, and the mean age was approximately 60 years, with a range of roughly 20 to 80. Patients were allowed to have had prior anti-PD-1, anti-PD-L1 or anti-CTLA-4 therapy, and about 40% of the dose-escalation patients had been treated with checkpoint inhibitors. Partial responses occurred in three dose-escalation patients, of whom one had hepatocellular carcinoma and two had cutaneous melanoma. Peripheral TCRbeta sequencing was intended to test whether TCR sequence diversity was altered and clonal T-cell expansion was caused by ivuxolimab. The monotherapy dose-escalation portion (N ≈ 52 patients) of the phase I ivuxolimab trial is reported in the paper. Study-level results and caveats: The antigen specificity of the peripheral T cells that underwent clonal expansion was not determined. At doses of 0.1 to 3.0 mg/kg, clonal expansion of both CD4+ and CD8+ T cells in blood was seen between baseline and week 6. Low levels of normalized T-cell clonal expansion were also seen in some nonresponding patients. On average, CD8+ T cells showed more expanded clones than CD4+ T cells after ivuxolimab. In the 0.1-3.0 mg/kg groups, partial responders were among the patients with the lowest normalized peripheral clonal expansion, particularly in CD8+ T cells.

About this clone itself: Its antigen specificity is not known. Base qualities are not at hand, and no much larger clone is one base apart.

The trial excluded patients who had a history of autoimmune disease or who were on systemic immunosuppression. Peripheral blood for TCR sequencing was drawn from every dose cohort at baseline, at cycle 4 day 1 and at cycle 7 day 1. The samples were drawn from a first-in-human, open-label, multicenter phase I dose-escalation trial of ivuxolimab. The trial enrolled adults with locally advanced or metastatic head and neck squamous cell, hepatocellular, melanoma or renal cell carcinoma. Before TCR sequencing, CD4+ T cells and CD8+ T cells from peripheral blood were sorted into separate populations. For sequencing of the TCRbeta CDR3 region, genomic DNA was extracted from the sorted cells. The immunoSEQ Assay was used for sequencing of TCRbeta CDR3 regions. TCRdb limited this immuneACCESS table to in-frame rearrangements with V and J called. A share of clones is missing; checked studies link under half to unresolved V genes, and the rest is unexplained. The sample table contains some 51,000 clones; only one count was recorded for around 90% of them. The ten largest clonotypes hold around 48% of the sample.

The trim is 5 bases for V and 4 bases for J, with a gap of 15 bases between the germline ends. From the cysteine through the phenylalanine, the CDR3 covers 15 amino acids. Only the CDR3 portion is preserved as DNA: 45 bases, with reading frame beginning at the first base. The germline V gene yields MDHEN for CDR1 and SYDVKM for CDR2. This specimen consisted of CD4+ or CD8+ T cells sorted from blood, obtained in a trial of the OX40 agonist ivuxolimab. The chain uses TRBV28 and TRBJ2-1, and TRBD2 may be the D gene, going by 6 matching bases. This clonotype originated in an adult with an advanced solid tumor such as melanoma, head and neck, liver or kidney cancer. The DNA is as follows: TGTGCCAGCAGTCCGAGGAGGGAATTTTACAATGAGCAGTTCTTC. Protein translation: CASSPRREFYNEQFF.